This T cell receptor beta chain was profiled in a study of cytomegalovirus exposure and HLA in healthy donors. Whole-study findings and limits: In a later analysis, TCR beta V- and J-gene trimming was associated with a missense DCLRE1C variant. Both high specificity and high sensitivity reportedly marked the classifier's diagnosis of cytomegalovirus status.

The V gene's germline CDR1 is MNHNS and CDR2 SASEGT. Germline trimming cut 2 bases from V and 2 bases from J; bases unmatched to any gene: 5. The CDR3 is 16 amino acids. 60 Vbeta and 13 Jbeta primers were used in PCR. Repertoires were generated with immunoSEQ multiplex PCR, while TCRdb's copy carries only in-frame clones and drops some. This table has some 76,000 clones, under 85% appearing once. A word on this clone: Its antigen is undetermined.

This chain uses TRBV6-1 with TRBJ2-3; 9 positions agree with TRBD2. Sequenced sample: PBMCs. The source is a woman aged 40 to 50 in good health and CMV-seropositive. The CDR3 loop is CASSEIGGGVTDTQYF. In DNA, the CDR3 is TGTGCCAGCAGTGAAATTGGCGGGGGGGTCACAGATACGCAGTATTTT.